Below, 18 T cell receptor beta chains from the same sample are listed, as sequenced in a study of blood T cell repertoires in COVID-19. Clones were read by immunoSEQ multiplex PCR, and TCRdb kept only the in-frame ones, dropping some. Altogether roughly 300,000 clones are present, around 87% being singletons, with the ten largest covering about 7.8%. The sample comprised peripheral blood. Every receptor here comes from a woman aged 45-60 years who had recovered from COVID-19.

The chain recombines TRBV30 with TRBJ2-1, with D perhaps TRBD1 (6 bases). The length of the CDR3 is 15 residues. Germline V gives CDR1 GTSNPN, CDR2 SVGIG (reference sequence). V lost 2 bases and J lost 4, with 15 bases in between. As DNA, the CDR3 is TGTGCCTGGAGTAAGTCACAGGGTTTTTACAATGAGCAGTTCTTC. Its protein is CAWSKSQGFYNEQFF. Full variable domain (missing parts from reference TRBV30 and TRBJ2-1): SQTIHQWPATLVQPVGSPLSLECTVEGTSNPNLYWYRQAAGRGLQLLFYSVGIGQISSEVPQNLSASRPQDRQFILSSKKLLLSDSGFYLCAWSKSQGFYNEQFFGPGTRLTVL.

This clone was seen a handful of times. The rearrangement uses TRBV28 and TRBJ1-6; TRBD1 matches at 11 bases. The trim removed 7 bases at V and 6 bases at J, leaving 11 bases unmatched. This CDR3 comprises 17 residues. Germline V gives CDR1 MDHEN, CDR2 SYDVKM. The DNA for the CDR3 is TGTGCCAGCATTACCCCCGGACAGGGGGCGGCTAATTCACCCCTCCACTTT. It codes for CASITPGQGAANSPLHF.

The chain combines TRBV10-2 with TRBJ2-7, with 12 bases fitting TRBD1. The CDR3 consists of 13 residues. Germline trimming cut 8 bases from V and 10 bases from J; bases unmatched to any gene: 9. Per germline, CDR1 WSHSY and CDR2 SAAADI. The CDR3 DNA reads as TGCGCCAGCGCGTCCGGGACAGGGGGCGGTCAGTACTTC. It encodes CASASGTGGGQYF.

In this sample, this clone turned up once. The chain uses TRBV28 and TRBJ2-7; D possibly corresponds to TRBD2 (5 bases). CDR3 length: 13 residues. Trimming removed 7 bases from V and 4 bases from J, with 14 bases in between. The germline gives CDR1 MDHEN, CDR2 SYDVKM. The CDR3 DNA reads TGTGCCAGCACGGGGATTTCGCCTTACGAGCAGTACTTC. The encoded protein is CASTGISPYEQYF.

V and J are TRBV25-1 and TRBJ2-7, with D possibly TRBD2 on 6 matching bases. The CDR3 is made up of 15 amino acids. Looked up from germline, CDR1 is MGHDK and CDR2 is SYGVNS. V lost 4 bases and J lost 1, with 14 bases in between. As DNA, the CDR3 is TGTGCCAGCAGTGGGGGACTGGAGTCTTCCTACGAGCAGTACTTC. Translated: CASSGGLESSYEQYF.

The chain joins TRBV11-2 to TRBJ1-6, with a tentative D call TRBD1 (6 bases). This CDR3 comprises 16 residues. The germline gives CDR1 SGHAT, CDR2 FQNNGV. Trimming took 5 bases from V and 0 from J, leaving 11 bases between them. The CDR3 is CASSPGQTSYNSPLHF. The CDR3 region has the DNA TGTGCCAGCAGCCCCGGACAGACCTCCTATAATTCACCCCTCCACTTT.

This chain links TRBV18 with TRBJ1-1; tentatively, D is TRBD1 (6 bases). The CDR3 has 15 residues. Trimming cost V 4 bases and J 0 bases, with 12 bases left between them. The germline V gene has CDR1 KGHSH and CDR2 LQKENI. The CDR3 is CASSRYREMNTEAFF. Here the CDR3 DNA reads TGTGCCAGCTCACGATACAGGGAGATGAACACTGAAGCTTTCTTT.

The chain links TRBV15 to TRBJ1-2; D is perhaps TRBD1 (6 bases). V was cut by 1 base and J by 0 bases, with 18 bases left in between. The CDR3 totals 18 residues. Germline lookup yields CDR1 LNHNV and CDR2 YYDKDF (reference sequence). The DNA for the CDR3 is TGTGCCACCAGCAGAGTAATACTATCAGGGGTTACTAACTATGGCTACACCTTC. Protein sequence: CATSRVILSGVTNYGYTF.

The V and J genes are TRBV18 and TRBJ2-7; 9 positions agree with TRBD1. V lost 3 bases, J lost 7 bases, and 7 bases stayed unmatched. Germline loops: CDR1 KGHSH, CDR2 LQKENI. The CDR3 covers 14 residues. This CDR3 is CASSPLGQGHEQYF. The CDR3 DNA reads TGTGCCAGCTCACCCCTGGGACAGGGTCATGAGCAGTACTTC.

The rearrangement joins TRBV4-3 to TRBJ2-2; weak D call: TRBD2 (6 bases). Trimming took off 1 base at V and 3 bases at J, with 24 bases between the two ends. This CDR3 is built from 20 residues. The V gene's germline CDR1 is LGHNA and CDR2 YSLEER. The DNA for the CDR3 is TGCGCCAGCAGCCAAGTAGACGCGACGGAAGAAACGGGGGACACCGGGGAGCTGTTTTTT. It translates to CASSQVDATEETGDTGELFF.

The genes are TRBV5-1 and TRBJ2-5, with TRBD2 matching 12 bases. This CDR3 has 15 amino acids. In germline, CDR1 is SGHRS, CDR2 YFSETQ. With V trimmed by 4 bases and J by 5 bases, 6 bases remained unmatched. CDR3 nucleotide sequence: TGCGCCAGCAGCACTTCTAGCGGGAGGGCGGAGACCCAGTACTTC. It translates to CASSTSSGRAETQYF.

This clone appeared a single time. V is TRBV28 and J is TRBJ2-3; a weak D match, TRBD2 (7 bases). Germline assignment: CDR1 MDHEN and CDR2 SYDVKM. The V and J ends lost 2 bases and 3 bases respectively, with 18 bases between them. The CDR3 is 17 residues long. CDR3 nucleotides: TGTGCCAGCAGTTTAAATTGGGGGGGCTTGGGTACAGATACGCAGTATTTT. Residues: CASSLNWGGLGTDTQYF.

The rearrangement links TRBV30 to TRBJ2-3, with D possibly being TRBD2 (6 bases). Germline V gene lookup returns CDR1 GTSNPN and CDR2 SVGIG (reference sequence). V was trimmed by 2 bases and J by 2 bases, leaving 14 bases between them. The CDR3 runs 15 residues. The chain's CDR3 is CAWSMGTDPTDTQYF. The CDR3 DNA reads TGTGCCTGGAGTATGGGGACTGACCCCACAGATACGCAGTATTTT. Based on the CDR3 plus reference TRBV30 and TRBJ2-3, the full variable domain is SQTIHQWPATLVQPVGSPLSLECTVEGTSNPNLYWYRQAAGRGLQLLFYSVGIGQISSEVPQNLSASRPQDRQFILSSKKLLLSDSGFYLCAWSMGTDPTDTQYFGPGTRLTVL.

The chain has TRBV27 and TRBJ1-6; D may be TRBD1 (5 bases). V was trimmed by 6 bases and J by 7 bases, leaving 13 bases between them. Looked up from germline, CDR1 is MNHEY and CDR2 is SMNVEV (reference sequence). This CDR3 is built from 14 residues. CDR3 sequence reads: CASRSWQGNSPLHF. The CDR3, as DNA: TGTGCCAGCAGGTCGTGGCAGGGCAATTCACCCCTCCACTTT.

This chain uses TRBV19 with TRBJ2-5; possibly TRBD1 for D (6 bases). The V and J ends lost 5 bases and 3 bases respectively, with 16 bases between them. CDR1 LNHDA and CDR2 SQIVND come from the germline V gene (reference sequence). This CDR3 has 15 residues. The CDR3 sequence: CASSSNRVREETQYF. As DNA, the CDR3 is TGTGCCAGTAGTTCAAACAGGGTTCGAGAAGAGACCCAGTACTTC. The full variable domain, its missing parts supplied by reference TRBV19 and TRBJ2-5, is DGGITQSPKYLFRKEGQNVTLSCEQNLNHDAMYWYRQDPGQGLRLIYYSQIVNDFQKGDIAEGYSVSREKKESFPLTVTSAQKNPTAFYLCASSSNRVREETQYFGPGTRLLVL.

This rearrangement joins TRBV20-1 to TRBJ2-3, with D possibly being TRBD1 (5 bases). Trimming pared 3 bases from V and 1 base from J, leaving 11 bases between. Germline lookup yields CDR1 DFQATT and CDR2 SNEGSKA (reference sequence). This CDR3 region has 14 residues. CDR3 coding DNA: TGCAGTGCTAGTAGACAGTGGGGCACAGATACGCAGTATTTT. Translating it yields CSASRQWGTDTQYF.

About this clone: In the same sample, other DNA sequences code for this CDR3. The chain recombines TRBV28 with TRBJ1-2; 9 bases match TRBD1. The ends lost 8 bases at V and 4 bases at J; junction bases unmatched: 5. The CDR3 runs 13 residues. The germline V gene has CDR1 MDHEN and CDR2 SYDVKM. CDR3 nucleotides: TGTGCCAGCGGGACAGGGTCACCCTATGGCTACACCTTC. Residues: CASGTGSPYGYTF.

The gene calls are TRBV5-8 and TRBJ2-1; 7 positions match TRBD2. This CDR3 has 16 amino acids. With 4 bases clipped from V and 0 bases from J, the junction kept 7 bases outside the gene matches. Germline CDR1 reads SGHTS; CDR2 reads YDEGEE. The CDR3 loop reads CASSNGRSSSYNEQFF. DNA of the CDR3: TGTGCCAGCAGCAACGGGAGGAGTAGCTCCTACAATGAGCAGTTCTTC.